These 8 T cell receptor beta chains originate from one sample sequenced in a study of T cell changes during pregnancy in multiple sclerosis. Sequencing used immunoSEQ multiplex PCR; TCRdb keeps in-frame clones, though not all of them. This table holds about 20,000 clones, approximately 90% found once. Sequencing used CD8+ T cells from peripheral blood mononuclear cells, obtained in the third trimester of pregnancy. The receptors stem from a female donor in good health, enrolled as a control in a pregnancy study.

The CDR3 sequence: CASSLARYGNTIYF. Here the CDR3 DNA reads TGTGCCAGCAGCTTGGCCCGTTATGGAAACACCATATATTTT. The V call is TRBV5-8, the J call TRBJ1-3, with D unresolved. This CDR3 spans 14 amino acids. With 0 bases removed from V and 3 bases from J, the gap between germline ends came to 7 bases. Germline CDR1 reads SGHTS; CDR2 reads YDEGEE.

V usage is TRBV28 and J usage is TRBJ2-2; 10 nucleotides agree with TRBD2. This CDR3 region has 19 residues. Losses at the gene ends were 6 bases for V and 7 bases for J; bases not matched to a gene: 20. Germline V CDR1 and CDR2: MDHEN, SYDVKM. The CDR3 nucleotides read TGTGCCAGCAGCCATCCTCGGGCAGCTCTAGCGGGAGAAGGCGGGGAGCTGTTTTTT. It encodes CASSHPRAALAGEGGELFF. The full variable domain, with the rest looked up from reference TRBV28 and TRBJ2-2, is DVKVTQSSRYLVKRTGEKVFLECVQDMDHENMFWYRQDPGLGLRLIYFSYDVKMKEKGDIPEGYSVSREKKERFSLILESASTNQTSMYLCASSHPRAALAGEGGELFFGEGSRLTVL.

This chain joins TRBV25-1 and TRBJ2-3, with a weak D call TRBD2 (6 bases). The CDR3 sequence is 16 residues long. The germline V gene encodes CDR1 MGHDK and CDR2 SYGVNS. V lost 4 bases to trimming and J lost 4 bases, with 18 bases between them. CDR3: CASSVYGGLDADTQYF. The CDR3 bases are TGTGCCAGCAGTGTTTACGGGGGATTGGATGCAGATACGCAGTATTTT.

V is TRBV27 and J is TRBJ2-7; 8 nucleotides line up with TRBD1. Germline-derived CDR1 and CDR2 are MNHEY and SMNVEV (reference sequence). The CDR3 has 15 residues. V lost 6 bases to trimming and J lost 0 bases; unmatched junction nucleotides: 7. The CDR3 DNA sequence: TGTGCCAGCAGCCACAGGGGGGTAGGCTCCTACGAGCAGTACTTC. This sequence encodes CASSHRGVGSYEQYF.

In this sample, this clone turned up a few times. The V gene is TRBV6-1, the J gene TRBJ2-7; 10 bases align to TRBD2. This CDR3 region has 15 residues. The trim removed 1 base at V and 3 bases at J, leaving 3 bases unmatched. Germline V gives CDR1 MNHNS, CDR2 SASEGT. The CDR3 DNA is TGTGCCAGCAGTGAAGAAGCGGGGGGGAGCTACGAGCAGTACTTC. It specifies CASSEEAGGSYEQYF.

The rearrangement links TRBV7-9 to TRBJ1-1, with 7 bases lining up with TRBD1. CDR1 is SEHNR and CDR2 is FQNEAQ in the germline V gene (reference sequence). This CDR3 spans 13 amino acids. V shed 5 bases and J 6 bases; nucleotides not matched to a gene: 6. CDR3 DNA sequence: TGTGCCAGCAGCCCAAGGACAGGACCTGAAGCTTTCTTT. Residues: CASSPRTGPEAFF.

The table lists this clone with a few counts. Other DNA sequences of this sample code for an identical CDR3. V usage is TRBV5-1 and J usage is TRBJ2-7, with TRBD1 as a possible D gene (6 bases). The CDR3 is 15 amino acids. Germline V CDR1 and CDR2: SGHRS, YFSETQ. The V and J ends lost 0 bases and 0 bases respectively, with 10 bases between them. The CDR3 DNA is TGCGCCAGCAGCTTGGTATGGGGGCCCTCCTACGAGCAGTACTTC. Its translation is CASSLVWGPSYEQYF.

CDR3 bases: TGTGCCAGCAGCTTAGATGATACGGGAGGGCCGAGCACAGATACGCAGTATTTT. Translating gives CASSLDDTGGPSTDTQYF. The rearrangement joins TRBV7-3 to TRBJ2-3, with 8 bases matching TRBD2. The CDR3 totals 18 residues. Germline values: CDR1 SGHTA, CDR2 FQGTGA. Germline trimming cut 2 bases from V and 0 bases from J; bases unmatched to any gene: 10.